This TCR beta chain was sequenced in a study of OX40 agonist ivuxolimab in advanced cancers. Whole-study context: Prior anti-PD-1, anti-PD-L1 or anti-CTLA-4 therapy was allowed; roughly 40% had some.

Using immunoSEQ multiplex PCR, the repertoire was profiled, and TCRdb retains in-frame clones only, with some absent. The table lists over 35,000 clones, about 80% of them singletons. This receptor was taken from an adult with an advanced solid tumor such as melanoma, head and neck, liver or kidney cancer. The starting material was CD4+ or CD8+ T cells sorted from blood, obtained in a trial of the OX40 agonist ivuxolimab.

The CDR3 coding sequence is TGTGCCAGCAGTGAAGTGCCAACTAATGAAAAACTGTTTTTT. Translating gives CASSEVPTNEKLFF. The chain combines TRBV6-1 with TRBJ1-4; the D is unclear. Per germline, CDR1 MNHNS and CDR2 SASEGT. This CDR3 comprises 14 residues. The V end was cut by 1 base, the J end by 0 bases, with 3 bases between.